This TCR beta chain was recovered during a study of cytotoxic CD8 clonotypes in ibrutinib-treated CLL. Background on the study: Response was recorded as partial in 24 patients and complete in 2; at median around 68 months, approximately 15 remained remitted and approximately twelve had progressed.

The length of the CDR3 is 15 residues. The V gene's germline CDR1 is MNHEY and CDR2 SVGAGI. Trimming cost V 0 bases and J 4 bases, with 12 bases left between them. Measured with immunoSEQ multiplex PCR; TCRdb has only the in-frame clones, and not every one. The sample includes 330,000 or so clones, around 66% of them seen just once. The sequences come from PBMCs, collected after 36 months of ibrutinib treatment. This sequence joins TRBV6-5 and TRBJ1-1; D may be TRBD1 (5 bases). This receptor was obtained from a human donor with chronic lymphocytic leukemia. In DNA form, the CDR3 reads TGTGCCAGCAGTTACTCGACCCGTGGGGGCACTGAAGCTTTCTTT. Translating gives CASSYSTRGGTEAFF.